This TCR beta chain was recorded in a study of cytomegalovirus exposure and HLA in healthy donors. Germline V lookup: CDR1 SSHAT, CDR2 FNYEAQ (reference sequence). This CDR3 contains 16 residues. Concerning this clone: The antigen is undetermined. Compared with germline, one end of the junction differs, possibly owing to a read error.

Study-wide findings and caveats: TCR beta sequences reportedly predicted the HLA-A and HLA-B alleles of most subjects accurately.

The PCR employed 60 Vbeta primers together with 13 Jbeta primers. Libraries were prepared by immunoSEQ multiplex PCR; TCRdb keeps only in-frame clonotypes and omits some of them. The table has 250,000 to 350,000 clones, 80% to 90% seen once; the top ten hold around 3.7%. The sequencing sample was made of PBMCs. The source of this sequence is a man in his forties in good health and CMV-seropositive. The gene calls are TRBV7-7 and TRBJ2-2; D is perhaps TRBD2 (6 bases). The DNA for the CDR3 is TGTGCTAGCAGCTTAGTACTGGGAGGCCCCACCGGGGAGCTGTTTTTT. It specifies CASSLVLGGPTGELFF.